This T cell receptor (beta chain) was recorded in a study of shared clonotypes between healthy human individuals. Study information: Participating donors consisted of two women and three men aged 18 to 49. Study outcomes and limitations: The four-donor shared clonotypes exceeded non-shared clonotypes in generation probability, with non-shared ones scoring lower.

About this clone itself: The antigen remains unidentified.

It was about 190 ng DNA, 33,000 or so T cell genomes, that sorted-subset replicate PCRs used. Sequencing used immunoSEQ multiplex PCR; TCRdb keeps in-frame clones, though not all of them. The sample records around 1 million clones, around 80% being singletons. V was trimmed by 6 bases and J by 9 bases, leaving 20 bases between them. The CDR3 is made up of 15 amino acids. The germline V gene encodes CDR1 MNHEY and CDR2 SVGAGI. The sequence came from a man between 18 and 29 years old in good health. The sequencing input was memory CD4+ T cells sorted from blood. Subset denoted: CD45RA-negative fraction. This rearrangement joins TRBV6-5 to TRBJ1-4; tentative D call: TRBD1 (5 bases). CDR3 amino acids: CASSSTQQGGKKLFF. The CDR3 DNA is TGTGCCAGCAGCTCCACCCAGCAGGGAGGCAAAAAACTGTTTTTT.